This TCR beta chain stems from a study of CD8+CD57+ T cells in acquired aplastic anemia. Notes on the study in general: Roughly 31 CD8+ CDR3 sequences were shared between patients and controls.

The sample holds many counts of this clonotype. Its antigen is currently unknown. Genomic DNA templated the TCR beta VDJ and CDR3 profiling. MiXCR, applied by TCRdb to the reads, yields one record per CDR3 protein. There are 150,000 to 180,000 distinct CDR3 sequences in the sample; approximately 52% occur only once, and around 12% lies in the top ten. The CDR3 covers 13 residues. The ends lost 3 bases at V and 4 bases at J; junction bases unmatched: 1. Patients chosen for sequencing had shown CD8+CD57+ cell expansion by flow cytometry. Severe acquired aplastic anemia affected all patients. The study sampled blood from patients who had received no therapy.

This rearrangement joins TRBV12-3 or TRBV12-4 to TRBJ2-5; 8 bases map to TRBD1. This clonotype was obtained from a human donor with aplastic anemia. The sample was sorted CD4+, CD8+, or CD8+CD57+ T cells (not recorded which) from PBMCs. The CDR3 region is CASSFTGGETQYF. CDR3 DNA: TGTGCCAGCAGTTTCACAGGGGGAGAGACCCAGTACTTC.